This T cell receptor beta chain was identified during a study of vaccination effects on CD4 cells after COVID-19. Looking at the study overall: Either the mRNA-1273 or the BNT162b2 vaccine was given to participants as two doses.

Viral peptide pools were used in the ViraFEST assay to expand antigen-specific CD4+ T cells, and sequencing came afterward. CD4+ T cells were isolated after nine to ten days of culture. The study found no prior SARS-CoV-2 infection in the vaccine recipients, who tested negative for nucleocapsid antibodies. Cells had half their medium changed to IL-2 medium on days 3 and 7. TCRdb keeps only in-frame clones here, not all; method: immunoSEQ multiplex PCR. The profile shows about 38,000 clones, around 70% of them singletons. Study conclusions and caveats: Healthy vaccinees had only 1 of 255 vaccine-induced clones cross-react with common cold coronaviruses. Late post-vaccination, clones induced by infection and those induced by vaccine underwent marked clonal contraction.

Turning to this clone: Its antigen remains unidentified.

The CDR3 runs 16 residues. V lost 4 bases and J lost 0, with 10 bases in between. Germline loops: CDR1 MNHEY, CDR2 SMNVEV (reference sequence). This material consisted of CD4+ T cells from PBMCs cultured with SARS-CoV-2 spike peptides, taken before COVID-19 vaccination. This TCR was recovered from a human donor who received a COVID-19 vaccine. The genes are TRBV27 and TRBJ1-6, with D tentatively TRBD1 (6 bases). The CDR3 reads CASSWDMSSYNSPLHF. In DNA form, the CDR3 reads TGTGCCAGCAGTTGGGACATGAGCTCCTATAATTCACCCCTCCACTTT.